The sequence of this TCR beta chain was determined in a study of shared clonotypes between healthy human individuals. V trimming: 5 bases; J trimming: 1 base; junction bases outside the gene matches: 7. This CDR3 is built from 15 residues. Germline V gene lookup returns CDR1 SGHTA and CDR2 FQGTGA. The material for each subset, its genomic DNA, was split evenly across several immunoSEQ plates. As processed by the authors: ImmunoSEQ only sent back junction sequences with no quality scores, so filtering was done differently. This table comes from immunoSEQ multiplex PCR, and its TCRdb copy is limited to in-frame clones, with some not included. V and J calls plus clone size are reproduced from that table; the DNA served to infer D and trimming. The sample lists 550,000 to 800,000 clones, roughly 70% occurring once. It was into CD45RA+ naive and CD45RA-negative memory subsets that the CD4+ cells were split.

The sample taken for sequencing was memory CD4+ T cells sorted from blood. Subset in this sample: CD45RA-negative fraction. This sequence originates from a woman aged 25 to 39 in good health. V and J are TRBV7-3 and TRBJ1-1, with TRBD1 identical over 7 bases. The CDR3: CASSVNGQANTEAFF. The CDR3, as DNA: TGTGCCAGCAGCGTAAATGGACAGGCGAACACTGAAGCTTTCTTT.